The 17 T cell receptor beta chains given below trace back to one sample, sequenced in a study of blood T cell repertoires in COVID-19 (dated by TCRdb to the early 2020s). To prepare the library, the immunoSEQ multiplex PCR assay was applied. As stored in TCRdb, this immuneACCESS dataset retains in-frame rearrangements with V and J assigned. A fraction of the clones does not appear; measured against another copy, unresolved V genes explain less than half of the discrepancy, and the remainder lacks a known reason. Within this sample are more than 90,000 clones, with about nine tenths of them counted one time only. 7% to 9% of the sample lies in the top ten. The sample consisted of peripheral blood. Receptor source: a human donor in a cohort sampled during active COVID-19.

V is TRBV2 and J is TRBJ1-2, with TRBD1 matching over 10 bases. V dropped 6 bases and J dropped 8; count of bases not matched to a gene: 6. This CDR3 has 13 amino acids. Germline CDR1 and CDR2: SNHLY and FYNNEI. Written as DNA, the CDR3 is TGTGCCAGCAGCCCGACAGGGGGCGACGGCTACACCTTC. This gives the protein CASSPTGGDGYTF.

The chain's CDR3 is CASSFSSGRTSYEQYF. The DNA for the CDR3 is TGTGCCAGCAGTTTTTCTAGCGGGAGGACCTCATACGAGCAGTACTTC. V and J are TRBV28 and TRBJ2-7; 11 bases fit TRBD2. After removal of 3 bases from V and 4 bases from J, the junction contained 8 bases not matched to a gene. Per the germline V gene, CDR1 is MDHEN and CDR2 is SYDVKM. This CDR3 comprises 16 residues. Together with reference TRBV28 and TRBJ2-7, the CDR3 gives the full variable domain: DVKVTQSSRYLVKRTGEKVFLECVQDMDHENMFWYRQDPGLGLRLIYFSYDVKMKEKGDIPEGYSVSREKKERFSLILESASTNQTSMYLCASSFSSGRTSYEQYFGPGTRLTVT.

The CDR3 here is CASTPTGTSGNNEQFF. For the CDR3, the DNA is TGTGCCAGCACTCCAACCGGGACTAGCGGAAACAATGAGCAGTTCTTC. The chain has TRBV6-6 and TRBJ2-1, with 11 positions matching TRBD2. Trimming took 7 bases from V and 5 from J; bases not matched to a gene: 10. Germline assignment: CDR1 MNHNY and CDR2 SVGAGI (reference sequence). This CDR3 has 16 residues.

The chain recombines TRBV15 with TRBJ2-3; D is uncertain. Germline V lookup: CDR1 LNHNV, CDR2 YYDKDF (reference sequence). V lost 0 bases, J lost 2 bases, and 9 bases lay in between. CDR3 length equals 15 residues. In DNA form, the CDR3 reads TGTGCCACCAGCAGAGAAAAGCGTAACACAGATACGCAGTATTTT. It translates to CATSREKRNTDTQYF.

The chain uses TRBV18 and TRBJ2-3; 7 bases agree with TRBD2. The germline gives CDR1 KGHSH, CDR2 LQKENI. J gave up 2 bases and V 4 bases, and 9 bases lay outside the gene matches. The CDR3 has 16 amino acids. The CDR3 protein is CASSQGTGGTTDTQYF. The CDR3 coding sequence is TGTGCCAGCTCACAGGGGACGGGAGGCACCACAGATACGCAGTATTTT.

The V gene is TRBV5-1, the J gene TRBJ1-1; tentative D call: TRBD1 (5 bases). CDR3 length equals 15 residues. Trimming took off 4 bases at V and 0 bases at J, with 13 bases between the two ends. Germline V gene data show CDR1 as SGHRS and CDR2 as YFSETQ. This CDR3 reads CASSQTGGMNTEAFF. The CDR3, as DNA: TGCGCCAGCAGCCAAACGGGGGGGATGAACACTGAAGCTTTCTTT.

A few counts support this clone. The chain is built from TRBV19 and TRBJ2-3; 9 bases are shared with TRBD1. The CDR3 contains 15 residues. Trimming took 6 bases from V and 1 from J; bases not matched to a gene: 5. Looked up from germline, CDR1 is LNHDA and CDR2 is SQIVND (reference sequence). CDR3 DNA: TGTGCCAGTAGCAATTGGGACAGGGGCACAGATACGCAGTATTTT. Residues: CASSNWDRGTDTQYF.

The chain joins TRBV5-4 to TRBJ2-7; 10 nucleotides agree with TRBD1. The CDR3 contains 14 residues. V was pared by 3 bases and J by 6 bases, with 6 bases of the junction left unmatched. Germline CDR1 SGHNT, CDR2 YYREEE (reference sequence). The CDR3 region has the DNA TGTGCCAGCAGCTCTTGGACAGGGGGGTTCGAGCAGTACTTC. It encodes CASSSWTGGFEQYF.

V usage is TRBV19 and J usage is TRBJ2-7, with 9 nucleotides matching TRBD2. J gave up 4 bases and V 5 bases, and 9 bases lay outside the gene matches. The CDR3 extends over 15 amino acids. Germline CDR1 LNHDA, CDR2 SQIVND (reference sequence). The CDR3 loop reads CASSSPSGNGYEQYF. The DNA of the CDR3 is TGTGCCAGTAGTTCCCCTAGCGGGAACGGATACGAGCAGTACTTC.

The chain has TRBV4-2 and TRBJ2-7; TRBD1 matches 8 bases. V shed 3 bases and J 0 bases; nucleotides not matched to a gene: 4. This CDR3 contains 15 residues. Germline lookup yields CDR1 LGHNA and CDR2 YNFKEQ. As DNA, the CDR3 is TGTGCCAGCAGCCAGACAGGGGAACGCTCCTACGAGCAGTACTTC. Translation: CASSQTGERSYEQYF.

Concerning this clone itself: One end of the junction varies from germline; a read error may be responsible. V usage is TRBV5-1 and J usage is TRBJ2-4; 8 bases map to TRBD1. The germline V gene has CDR1 SGHRS and CDR2 YFSETQ. The CDR3 is 13 amino acids. DNA for the CDR3: TGCGCCAGCAGCTTGGTCGTTGGACAGGGAAGGTGGTTC. Translating it yields CASSLVVGQGRWF. Together with reference TRBV5-1 and TRBJ2-4, the CDR3 gives the full variable domain: KAGVTQTPRYLIKTRGQQVTLSCSPISGHRSVSWYQQTPGQGLQFLFEYFSETQRNKGNFPGRFSGRQFSNSRSEMNVSTLELGDSALYLCASSLVVGQGRWFGAGTRLSVL.

The CDR3 DNA reads TGTGCCAGCAGCTTCTCTGGCCGAAGAGAGACCCAGTACTTC. This sequence encodes CASSFSGRRETQYF. The V and J genes are TRBV11-3 and TRBJ2-5; D is unresolved. V was trimmed by 3 bases and J by 4 bases, leaving 12 bases between them. This CDR3 contains 14 residues. Germline assignment: CDR1 SGHNT and CDR2 YENEEA.

The rearrangement links TRBV6-5 to TRBJ1-2, with no clear D. The length of the CDR3 is 11 residues. Between the trimmed V and J ends, which lost 3 bases and 7 bases, there was a span of 6 bases. CDR1 MNHEY and CDR2 SVGAGI come from the germline V gene. The CDR3 DNA reads as TGTGCCAGCAGTTATGAGGGTGGCTACACCTTC. As protein: CASSYEGGYTF.

The V and J genes are TRBV4-1 and TRBJ1-2; 7 bases align to TRBD1. With V trimmed by 4 bases and J by 0 bases, 8 bases remained unmatched. The CDR3 consists of 16 residues. Per germline, CDR1 MGHRA and CDR2 YSYEKL. The DNA for the CDR3 is TGCGCCAGCAGCCGGACCGACAGGGCAGCTAACTATGGCTACACCTTC. Translated: CASSRTDRAANYGYTF.

V usage is TRBV5-4 and J usage is TRBJ2-7, with TRBD2 matching over 12 bases. The CDR3 extends over 17 amino acids. Looked up from germline, CDR1 is SGHNT and CDR2 is YYREEE (reference sequence). V was clipped by 4 bases and J by 3 bases; unmatched bases: 11. The CDR3 sequence is CASSLGPSGRAVYEQYF. The CDR3 DNA sequence: TGTGCCAGCAGCCTTGGCCCTAGCGGGAGGGCCGTCTACGAGCAGTACTTC. The complete variable domain, with remaining parts taken from reference TRBV5-4 and TRBJ2-7, reads ETGVTQSPTHLIKTRGQQVTLRCSSQSGHNTVSWYQQALGQGPQFIFQYYREEENGRGNFPPRFSGLQFPNYSSELNVNALELDDSALYLCASSLGPSGRAVYEQYFGPGTRLTVT.

The chain joins TRBV27 to TRBJ1-4, with 9 positions matching TRBD1. The CDR3 extends over 15 amino acids. CDR1 is MNHEY and CDR2 is SMNVEV in the germline V gene (reference sequence). Losses at the gene ends were 5 bases for V and 5 bases for J; bases not matched to a gene: 6. CDR3 DNA sequence: TGTGCCAGCAGTCCGGACAGGGGTCGGAATGAAAAACTGTTTTTT. The encoded protein is CASSPDRGRNEKLFF.

The chain couples TRBV27 to TRBJ2-2; perhaps TRBD1 as D (5 bases). V was trimmed by 7 bases and J by 7 bases, leaving 22 bases between them. The CDR3 runs 16 residues. Per germline, CDR1 MNHEY and CDR2 SMNVEV (reference sequence). This CDR3 reads CASTPWAAGNVGELFF. The CDR3 DNA follows: TGTGCCAGCACCCCGTGGGCCGCAGGGAATGTCGGGGAGCTGTTTTTT.